Presented here are 4 T cell receptor beta chains from one specimen sequenced in a study of blood T cell repertoires in COVID-19. Sequencing was performed with immunoSEQ multiplex PCR; in TCRdb, only in-frame clones are kept and a portion is missing. The data contain under 150,000 clones, 70% to 90% of them singletons. Sample: peripheral blood. All receptors derive from a middle-aged man with acute or convalescent COVID-19.

The CDR3 loop is CASGDRESLGYTF. In DNA form, the CDR3 reads TGTGCTAGTGGCGACAGGGAGAGTCTTGGCTACACCTTC. The rearrangement links TRBV12-5 to TRBJ1-2, with 7 bases fitting TRBD1. The germline gives CDR1 LGHNT, CDR2 FRNRAP. CDR3 size: 13 residues. The V segment lost 6 bases and the J segment 7 bases; nucleotides outside the gene matches: 8. The full variable domain, in which reference TRBV12-5 and TRBJ1-2 provide the parts outside the CDR3, is DARVTQTPRHKVTEMGQEVTMRCQPILGHNTVFWYRQTMMQGLELLAYFRNRAPLDDSGMPKDRFSAEMPDATLATLKIQPSEPRDSAVYFCASGDRESLGYTFGSGTRLTVV.

The rearrangement links TRBV19 to TRBJ2-7; 10 nucleotides agree with TRBD2. CDR1 LNHDA and CDR2 SQIVND come from the germline V gene (reference sequence). The V gene end was trimmed by 6 bases and the J gene end by 0 bases; junction bases not matched to a gene: 11. This CDR3 has 17 amino acids. CDR3 loop: CASRNLLAGIHSYEQYF. The CDR3 coding sequence is TGTGCCAGTAGGAACTTACTAGCGGGGATACACTCCTACGAGCAGTACTTC.

This clone appeared a few times. The chain carries TRBV5-5 and TRBJ2-7, with D possibly matching TRBD1 (6 bases). Trimming pared 0 bases from V and 0 bases from J, leaving 10 bases between. Germline V gene sequence: CDR1 SGHKS, CDR2 YYEKEE (reference sequence). The CDR3 consists of 15 residues. The CDR3 DNA sequence: TGTGCCAGCAGCTTGGATCCAGGGGCCTCCTACGAGCAGTACTTC. It encodes CASSLDPGASYEQYF.

The chain is built from TRBV5-6 and TRBJ1-1; D gene unclear. CDR1 is SGHDT and CDR2 is YYEEEE in the germline V gene. V lost 4 bases and J 4 bases, leaving 11 bases between the germline ends. The CDR3 length is 13 residues. CDR3 bases: TGTGCCAGCAGCCCTAGACGAAGCACTGAAGCTTTCTTT. Translating gives CASSPRRSTEAFF.